The next 30 T cell receptor beta chains were all read from a single sample in a study of OX40 agonist ivuxolimab in advanced cancers. TCRdb keeps only in-frame clones here, not all; method: immunoSEQ multiplex PCR. The sample has 13,000 or so clones; roughly 76% are singletons. The input for sequencing was CD4+ or CD8+ T cells sorted from blood, taken in a trial of the OX40 agonist ivuxolimab. All receptors derive from an adult with an advanced solid tumor such as melanoma, head and neck, liver or kidney cancer.

Only a few counts were recorded for this clone. The V and J genes are TRBV9 and TRBJ1-2, with D uncertain. Germline-derived CDR1 and CDR2 are SGDLS and YYNGEE. V gave up 5 bases and J gave up 0 bases, with 11 bases separating them. The CDR3 length is 14 residues. The CDR3 coding sequence is TGTGCCAGCAGTATTGCAGGTTCTAACTATGGCTACACCTTC. Amino acid sequence: CASSIAGSNYGYTF.

V usage is TRBV7-9 and J usage is TRBJ2-5; D gene ambiguous. The V end was cut by 5 bases, the J end by 1 base, with 11 bases between. The CDR3 extends over 14 amino acids. Germline CDR1 and CDR2: SEHNR and FQNEAQ (reference sequence). CDR3 sequence: CASSRTGSQETQYF. In DNA form, the CDR3 reads TGTGCCAGCAGCCGAACCGGGTCCCAAGAGACCCAGTACTTC.

This chain joins TRBV5-1 and TRBJ1-1; tentative D call: TRBD1 (5 bases). The CDR3 consists of 13 residues. V lost 0 bases to trimming and J lost 7 bases, with 10 bases between them. From germline, CDR1 is SGHRS and CDR2 YFSETQ. The CDR3 is CASSLAGGVEAFF. As DNA, the CDR3 is TGCGCCAGCAGCTTGGCCGGGGGGGTTGAAGCTTTCTTT. Combining the CDR3 with reference TRBV5-1 and TRBJ1-1 gives the whole variable domain KAGVTQTPRYLIKTRGQQVTLSCSPISGHRSVSWYQQTPGQGLQFLFEYFSETQRNKGNFPGRFSGRQFSNSRSEMNVSTLELGDSALYLCASSLAGGVEAFFGQGTRLTVV.

The chain recombines TRBV4-1 with TRBJ2-7; tentative D call: TRBD1 (6 bases). Germline loops: CDR1 MGHRA, CDR2 YSYEKL. V lost 3 bases and J lost 6, with 12 bases in between. CDR3 length: 13 amino acids. Here the CDR3 reads CASSQIQGPEQYF. CDR3 sequence (DNA): TGCGCCAGCAGCCAGATACAGGGTCCCGAGCAGTACTTC.

This sequence joins TRBV19 and TRBJ2-7, with D possibly called TRBD1 or TRBD2 (5 bases each). Germline V gives CDR1 LNHDA, CDR2 SQIVND (reference sequence). The CDR3 extends over 13 amino acids. V dropped 3 bases and J dropped 4 bases, with 10 bases sitting between them. For the CDR3, the DNA is TGTGCCAGTAGTATTCAGGGACGGTACGAGCAGTACTTC. This codes for CASSIQGRYEQYF. Full variable domain (missing parts from reference TRBV19 and TRBJ2-7): DGGITQSPKYLFRKEGQNVTLSCEQNLNHDAMYWYRQDPGQGLRLIYYSQIVNDFQKGDIAEGYSVSREKKESFPLTVTSAQKNPTAFYLCASSIQGRYEQYFGPGTRLTVT.

The chain uses TRBV7-2 and TRBJ2-1, with D possibly being TRBD1 (6 bases). Germline V CDR1 and CDR2: SGHTA, FQGNSA. Trimming pared 5 bases from V and 9 bases from J, leaving 17 bases between. This CDR3 contains 14 residues. CDR3 loop: CASSPPGDIAEQFF. For the CDR3, the DNA is TGTGCCAGCAGCCCCCCAGGGGACATTGCTGAGCAGTTCTTC.

This chain links TRBV6-1 with TRBJ2-5; no firm D call. V was cut by 6 bases and J by 7 bases, with 15 bases left in between. Germline loops: CDR1 MNHNS, CDR2 SASEGT. This CDR3 contains 13 residues. CDR3 DNA: TGTGCCAGCAGGCCGGGTAATGGGTGGACCCAGTACTTC. It encodes CASRPGNGWTQYF.

DNA for the CDR3: TGTGCCAGCAGTTACTCACCAGTCTATGGCTACACCTTC. Protein product: CASSYSPVYGYTF. This chain uses TRBV6-5 with TRBJ1-2, with D hard to call. V gave up 0 bases and J gave up 4 bases, with 6 bases separating them. Per germline, CDR1 MNHEY and CDR2 SVGAGI. The CDR3 runs to 13 residues.

The chain employs TRBV4-3 and TRBJ1-1; the D gene is possibly TRBD1 (5 bases). V gave up 4 bases and J gave up 5 bases, with 14 bases separating them. CDR3 size: 14 residues. Germline values: CDR1 LGHNA, CDR2 YSLEER. Here the CDR3 DNA reads TGCGCCAGCAGCCCCCGGGAGGGGTCTACTGAAGCTTTCTTT. This sequence encodes CASSPREGSTEAFF.

In its sample, this clone was seen a few times. The rearrangement joins TRBV19 to TRBJ1-2; TRBD1 aligns across 8 bases. V gave up 5 bases and J gave up 5 bases; unmatched junction bases: 7. Germline CDR1 is LNHDA and CDR2 is SQIVND (reference sequence). The CDR3 loop spans 14 amino acids. The CDR3 here is CASSLTGTGYGYTF. Written as DNA, the CDR3 is TGTGCCAGTAGTCTAACCGGGACAGGTTATGGCTACACCTTC.

The table lists this clone with a count of one. The rearrangement uses TRBV6-5 and TRBJ2-2, with a tentative D call TRBD2 (5 bases). V gave up 6 bases and J gave up 9 bases, with 14 bases separating them. Per germline, CDR1 MNHEY and CDR2 SVGAGI. This CDR3 contains 13 residues. Here the CDR3 DNA reads TGTGCCAGCAGGCCCTTGAGGGCCAGGGAGCTGTTTTTT. It specifies CASRPLRARELFF.

This clone is medium-sized. This sequence joins TRBV5-4 and TRBJ2-1; D call uncertain. Germline values: CDR1 SGHNT, CDR2 YYREEE (reference sequence). The CDR3 covers 14 residues. The V end lost 0 bases, the J end lost 4 bases, and 8 bases lay between the germline ends. CDR3 DNA sequence: TGTGCCAGCAGCTTGGACTCGTCGTACAATGAGCAGTTCTTC. It codes for CASSLDSSYNEQFF.

The chain has TRBV6-5 and TRBJ2-3; D is ambiguous. Trimming took 7 bases from V and 6 from J, leaving 8 bases between them. Germline V gene data show CDR1 as MNHEY and CDR2 as SVGAGI. The CDR3 covers 11 residues. The DNA for the CDR3 is TGTGCCAGCATTTTTGGCGATACGCAGTATTTT. Its translation: CASIFGDTQYF.

There are a few counts of this clone. The identical CDR3 is also encoded by other nucleotide sequences in the sample. V is TRBV5-6 and J is TRBJ1-4; D gene uncertain. Germline V CDR1 and CDR2: SGHDT, YYEEEE. With 0 bases removed from V and 2 bases from J, the gap between germline ends came to 5 bases. This CDR3 contains 14 residues. The CDR3 here is CASSLVATNEKLFF. The CDR3 nucleotides read TGTGCCAGCAGCTTGGTGGCCACTAATGAAAAACTGTTTTTT.

The rearrangement joins TRBV27 to TRBJ1-1, with a weak D call TRBD1 (6 bases). V was clipped by 1 base and J by 0 bases, with 9 bases between them. The CDR3 contains 15 residues. Looked up from germline, CDR1 is MNHEY and CDR2 is SMNVEV (reference sequence). The CDR3 bases are TGTGCCAGCAGTTTATATCAGGGGATGAACACTGAAGCTTTCTTT. Residues: CASSLYQGMNTEAFF.

This rearrangement joins TRBV19 to TRBJ2-1; D call uncertain. The CDR3 loop spans 12 amino acids. The germline V gene encodes CDR1 LNHDA and CDR2 SQIVND (reference sequence). V shed 5 bases and J shed 0 bases, with 2 bases lying between them. CDR3 DNA sequence: TGTGCCAGTAGTTACTCCTACAATGAGCAGTTCTTC. It encodes CASSYSYNEQFF.

This clone was seen once. The genes are TRBV15 and TRBJ1-1; no clear D gene. Germline CDR1 LNHNV, CDR2 YYDKDF (reference sequence). The CDR3 is 13 amino acids. The germline V and J ends were trimmed by 3 bases and 1 base, with 6 bases remaining between them. CDR3 DNA sequence: TGTGCCACCAGCAGGAGTAGGAACACTGAAGCTTTCTTT. Translation: CATSRSRNTEAFF.

The chain links TRBV4-1 to TRBJ2-7, with 9 positions matching TRBD2. This CDR3 has 16 residues. V was pared by 0 bases and J by 5 bases, with 8 bases of the junction left unmatched. Germline V gene data show CDR1 as MGHRA and CDR2 as YSYEKL. CDR3 sequence: CASSQEGLAGKNEQYF. The CDR3 region has the DNA TGCGCCAGCAGCCAAGAGGGCCTAGCGGGGAAAAACGAGCAGTACTTC.

This clone has more than one count but fewer than ten. V is TRBV5-6 and J is TRBJ2-3, with 11 bases identical to TRBD2. V shed 2 bases, J shed 4 bases, and the junction held 3 bases outside the gene matches. Germline loops: CDR1 SGHDT, CDR2 YYEEEE. CDR3 length equals 15 residues. The CDR3 DNA follows: TGTGCCAGCAGCTTTTCGGGACTAGCGGCAGATACGCAGTATTTT. This sequence encodes CASSFSGLAADTQYF.

The chain uses TRBV7-8 and TRBJ1-6, with a weak D call TRBD1 (5 bases). Trimming shortened V by 0 bases and J by 3 bases, and 9 bases separated the two germline ends. The CDR3 is made up of 16 amino acids. Germline CDR1 and CDR2: SGHVS and FQNEAQ. Here the CDR3 DNA reads TGTGCCAGCAGCTTAGCCGGGGGTTACTATAATTCACCCCTCCACTTT. It codes for CASSLAGGYYNSPLHF.

This clone was counted once. The rearrangement joins TRBV27 to TRBJ1-6; 10 nucleotides line up with TRBD1. V shed 4 bases and J 12 bases; nucleotides not matched to a gene: 6. The V gene's germline CDR1 is MNHEY and CDR2 SMNVEV (reference sequence). CDR3 size: 14 residues. The CDR3 spells CASSWGQGFLPLHF. CDR3 DNA sequence: TGTGCCAGCAGTTGGGGACAGGGGTTTTTACCCCTCCACTTT.

A few counts support this clone. V is TRBV5-5 and J is TRBJ1-2; no reliable D call. The CDR3 loop spans 13 amino acids. V was pared by 4 bases and J by 0 bases, with 7 bases between. Per the germline V gene, CDR1 is SGHKS and CDR2 is YYEKEE (reference sequence). The CDR3 nucleotides are TGTGCCAGCAGCATAGCAGCTAACTATGGCTACACCTTC. It specifies CASSIAANYGYTF. Full variable domain (missing parts from reference TRBV5-5 and TRBJ1-2): DAGVTQSPTHLIKTRGQQVTLRCSPISGHKSVSWYQQVLGQGPQFIFQYYEKEERGRGNFPDRFSARQFPNYSSELNVNALLLGDSALYLCASSIAANYGYTFGSGTRLTVV.

The chain links TRBV7-9 to TRBJ2-1; D gene uncertain. The V end lost 6 bases, the J end lost 4 bases, and 4 bases lay between the germline ends. There are 11 residues in the CDR3. Germline V CDR1 and CDR2: SEHNR, FQNEAQ (reference sequence). As DNA, the CDR3 is TGTGCCAGCAGGACATACAATGAGCAGTTCTTC. Its protein product is CASRTYNEQFF. The full variable domain, its missing parts supplied by reference TRBV7-9 and TRBJ2-1, is DTGVSQNPRHKITKRGQNVTFRCDPISEHNRLYWYRQTLGQGPEFLTYFQNEAQLEKSRLLSDRFSAERPKGSFSTLEIQRTEQGDSAMYLCASRTYNEQFFGPGTRLTVL.

In its sample, this clone was seen a few times. This chain links TRBV19 with TRBJ1-5, with D unclear. This CDR3 is 14 amino acids long. The V gene lost 2 bases and the J gene lost 5 bases, with 10 bases spanning the gap. Germline lookup yields CDR1 LNHDA and CDR2 SQIVND (reference sequence). In nucleotides, the CDR3 is TGTGCCAGTAGTATAAACTGGGAACATCAGCCCCAGCATTTT. Translated, it gives CASSINWEHQPQHF.

J is TRBJ2-5 and V is TRBV5-6; D is perhaps TRBD1 (5 bases). CDR1 SGHDT and CDR2 YYEEEE come from the germline V gene. The CDR3 runs to 17 residues. V was pared by 0 bases and J by 1 base, with 16 bases between. CDR3 nucleotide sequence: TGTGCCAGCAGCTTGGCCTACAGCAGGGTCCGCCAAGAGACCCAGTACTTC. Protein: CASSLAYSRVRQETQYF. The whole variable domain, remainder taken from reference TRBV5-6 and TRBJ2-5, is DAGVTQSPTHLIKTRGQQVTLRCSPKSGHDTVSWYQQALGQGPQFIFQYYEEEERQRGNFPDRFSGHQFPNYSSELNVNALLLGDSALYLCASSLAYSRVRQETQYFGPGTRLLVL.

This chain's CDR3 is CASSLAAGGPVVETQYF. CDR3 coding DNA: TGTGCCAGCAGCTTGGCGGCGGGGGGGCCGGTCGTAGAGACCCAGTACTTC. This chain joins TRBV5-6 and TRBJ2-5; 9 nucleotides agree with TRBD2. Trimming took 0 bases from V and 4 from J; bases not matched to a gene: 10. Germline CDR1 SGHDT, CDR2 YYEEEE. The CDR3 length is 17 residues.

This chain uses TRBV10-2 with TRBJ2-2; D gene ambiguous. Germline V gene lookup returns CDR1 WSHSY and CDR2 SAAADI. The CDR3 is 13 amino acids. Trimming cost V 11 bases and J 1 base, with 11 bases left between them. The CDR3 spells CASQALNTGELFF. The CDR3 nucleotides read TGCGCCTCTCAGGCCCTGAACACCGGGGAGCTGTTTTTT.

This clone appeared a single time. The chain links TRBV27 to TRBJ1-1, with a tentative D call TRBD1 (6 bases). V lost 5 bases and J lost 4, with 14 bases in between. The CDR3 sequence is 14 residues long. Looked up from germline, CDR1 is MNHEY and CDR2 is SMNVEV (reference sequence). The CDR3 sequence: CASSLSGGGTEAFF. The DNA for the CDR3 is TGTGCCAGCAGTCTCTCGGGGGGCGGCACTGAAGCTTTCTTT.

The chain couples TRBV5-1 to TRBJ2-7, with D tentatively TRBD1 (5 bases). Per germline, CDR1 SGHRS and CDR2 YFSETQ. The CDR3 sequence is 15 residues long. With 2 bases removed from V and 2 bases from J, the gap between germline ends came to 14 bases. CDR3 sequence reads: CASSFGSPRAYEQYF. CDR3 bases: TGCGCCAGCAGCTTTGGCTCCCCCAGGGCCTACGAGCAGTACTTC.

The chain recombines TRBV9 with TRBJ1-1; 8 bases fit TRBD1. The germline CDR1 and CDR2 sequences are SGDLS and YYNGEE. J lost 1 base, V lost 5 bases, and 10 bases had no gene match. The length of the CDR3 is 16 residues. In DNA form, the CDR3 reads TGTGCCAGCAGTCAACCTGACAGGGGTCCGAACACTGAAGCTTTCTTT. It is translated as CASSQPDRGPNTEAFF.